Listed here is a single T cell receptor (beta chain). Its recognized antigen is unknown. Base-call qualities are not available, and no considerably larger clone is one nucleotide away. The data stem from a study of regulatory T cells in long-lasting Graves disease (dated by TCRdb to about 2021). With regard to the full study: Persistent Graves' disease was defined as persistently positive TSH receptor autoantibodies together with antithyroid drug treatment for over 5 years. The study was registered as a clinical trial and conducted in China. A total of about 33 samples were covered by TCR sequencing, comprising some 13 persistent and around 20 newly diagnosed Graves' disease patients. Persistent Graves' disease patients in the clinical cohort had taken antithyroid drugs for about 10.3 years on average. Peripheral blood TCR sequencing and RNA sequencing compared persistent Graves' disease patients with newly diagnosed Graves' disease patients.

V sheds 2 bases and J sheds 3 bases, leaving 7 bases between their ends. From a lookup of the germline V gene (reference sequence), CDR1 and CDR2 are DFQATT and SNEGSKA. The CDR3 contains 12 residues, cysteine and phenylalanine counted. The CDR3 DNA has 36 bases and is translated from base 1. Explained via the paper, the time point label denotes: persistent/refractory GD, antithyroid drugs over 5 years with positive TRAb. For both TCR sequencing and RNA sequencing, RNA was extracted from PBMCs using TRIzol. The diagnosis of Graves' disease was made according to American Thyroid Association guidelines. The patients came from an endocrinology department in Xi'an, China. Each patient gave approximately 8.8 milliliters of peripheral blood, collected in an EDTA anticoagulant tube. PBMCs were isolated by Ficoll Paque Plus density gradient separation without further T cell sorting. An Agilent 2100 Bioanalyzer and agarose gel were used to assess RNA quality, and a NanoDrop 2000 was used to measure RNA concentration.

The investigation overall reported the following: Only the TCR beta chain was sequenced and analyzed. A larger number of public clonotypes was shared among persistent patients (fewer than 3,000) than among newly diagnosed patients (roughly 970). Persistent Graves' disease patients showed lower TCR Shannon entropy and fewer highly expanded clones than newly diagnosed patients, suggesting clonal expansion. The authors noted that the small sample size was a limitation that may lower accuracy. Because the primary lesion, thyroid tissue, could not be accessed, the study looked at peripheral blood alone. Preferential use of TRBV28, TRBJ1-2 and TRBJ2-5 was observed in persistent disease, whereas TRBV20-1 and TRBJ2-1 were favored in newly diagnosed disease.

Preparation of the library involved multiplex PCR. The sample was run on an Illumina HiSeq 4000. CDR3 regions were amplified by Arm-PCR with iRepertoire HTBI primers to construct TCR beta libraries. Before sequencing, the PCR products underwent gel purification. Processing in the source paper ran as follows. Gene usage analysis of CDR3 amino acid clonotypes relied on the 60 or so TRBV and 14 TRBJ segments identified across samples. COPE and FqMerger were used to merge the filtered high-quality paired reads into contigs. BLAST was used to align contigs to the IMGT TRBV, TRBD and TRBJ reference genes, and CDR3 was defined following IMGT. Clonotypes above 0.1% frequency were classified as highly expanded clones. Shannon entropy served as the measure of repertoire diversity, while the Gini coefficient captured V-J evenness. A clonotype was considered public if more than one individual shared it. TCRdb reran the public reads through fastp at Q25 and MiXCR, keeping productive beta chains. Under each unique CDR3 protein, matching rows form one entry showing the most common genes and DNA. TCRdb, rather than the study authors, made the V and J calls. The sample table contains approximately 290,000 distinct CDR3 sequences; only one count was recorded for around a fifth of them. About 56% of the sample is held by the ten biggest clonotypes.

The clonotype was recovered from a female donor with Graves disease. The input for sequencing was peripheral blood mononuclear cells (PBMCs), taken when the disease was refractory, from a patient treated with antithyroid drugs. The chain couples TRBV20-1 to TRBJ2-5; the D gene remains uncertain. The CDR3 in this case is CSARPAKETQYF. The base sequence is TGCAGTGCTAGACCAGCGAAAGAGACCCAGTACTTC.